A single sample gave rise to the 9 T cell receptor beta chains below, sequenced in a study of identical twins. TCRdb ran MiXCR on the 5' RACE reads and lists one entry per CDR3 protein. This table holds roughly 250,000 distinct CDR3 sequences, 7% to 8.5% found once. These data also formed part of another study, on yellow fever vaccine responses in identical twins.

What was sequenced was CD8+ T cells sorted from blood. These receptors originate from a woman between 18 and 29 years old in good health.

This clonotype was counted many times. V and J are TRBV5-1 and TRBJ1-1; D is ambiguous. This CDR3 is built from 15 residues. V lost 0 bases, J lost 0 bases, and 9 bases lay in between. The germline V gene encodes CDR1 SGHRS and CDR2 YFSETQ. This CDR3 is CASSLDRNMNTEAFF. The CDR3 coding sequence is TGCGCCAGCAGCTTGGACAGAAACATGAACACTGAAGCTTTCTTT. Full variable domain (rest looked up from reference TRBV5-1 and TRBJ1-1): KAGVTQTPRYLIKTRGQQVTLSCSPISGHRSVSWYQQTPGQGLQFLFEYFSETQRNKGNFPGRFSGRQFSNSRSEMNVSTLELGDSALYLCASSLDRNMNTEAFFGQGTRLTVV.

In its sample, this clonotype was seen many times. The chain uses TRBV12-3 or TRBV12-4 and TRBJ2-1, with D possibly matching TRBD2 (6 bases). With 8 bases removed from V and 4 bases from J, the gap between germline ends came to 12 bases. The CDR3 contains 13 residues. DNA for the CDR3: TGTGCCAGCGGAGGAGGGATTTACAATGAGCAGTTCTTC. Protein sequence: CASGGGIYNEQFF.

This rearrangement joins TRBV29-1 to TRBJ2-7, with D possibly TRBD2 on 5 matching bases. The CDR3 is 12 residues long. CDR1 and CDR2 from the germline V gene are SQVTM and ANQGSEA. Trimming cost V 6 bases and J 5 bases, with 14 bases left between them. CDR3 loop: CSVADSLDEQYF. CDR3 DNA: TGCAGCGTCGCGGACTCGCTCGACGAGCAGTACTTC.

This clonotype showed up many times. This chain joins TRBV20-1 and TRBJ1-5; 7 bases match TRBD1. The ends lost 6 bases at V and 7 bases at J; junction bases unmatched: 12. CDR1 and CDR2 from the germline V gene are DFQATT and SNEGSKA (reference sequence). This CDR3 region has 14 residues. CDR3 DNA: TGCAGTGCCAGGACGACAGGGAGGGTCCAGCCCCAGCATTTT. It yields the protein CSARTTGRVQPQHF.

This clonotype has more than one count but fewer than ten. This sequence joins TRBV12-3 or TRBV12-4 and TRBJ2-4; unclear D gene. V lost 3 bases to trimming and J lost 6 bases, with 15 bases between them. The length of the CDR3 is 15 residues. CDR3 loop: CASSFEDQALNIQYF. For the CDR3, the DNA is TGTGCCAGCAGTTTTGAGGATCAGGCTCTAAACATTCAGTACTTC.

The CDR3 coding sequence is TGTGCCAGCAGTCGAGGGGGGCGTAACTATGGCTACACCTTC. Translated, it gives CASSRGGRNYGYTF. The chain couples TRBV27 to TRBJ1-2; maybe TRBD1 (6 bases). This CDR3 spans 14 amino acids. Trimming removed 5 bases at V and 1 base at J, with 11 bases between. The V gene's germline CDR1 is MNHEY and CDR2 SMNVEV (reference sequence).

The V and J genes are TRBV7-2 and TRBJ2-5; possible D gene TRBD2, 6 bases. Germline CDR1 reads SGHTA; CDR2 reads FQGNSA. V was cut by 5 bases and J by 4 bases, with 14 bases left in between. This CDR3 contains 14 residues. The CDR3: CASSPAGRTETQYF. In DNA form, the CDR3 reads TGTGCCAGCAGCCCCGCGGGACGTACAGAGACCCAGTACTTC.

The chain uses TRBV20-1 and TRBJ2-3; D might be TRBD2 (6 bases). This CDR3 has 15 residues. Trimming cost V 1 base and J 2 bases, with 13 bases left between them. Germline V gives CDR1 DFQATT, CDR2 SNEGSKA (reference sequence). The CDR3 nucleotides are TGCAGTGCTAGAGCATTGGACTACCCCACAGATACGCAGTATTTT. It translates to CSARALDYPTDTQYF.

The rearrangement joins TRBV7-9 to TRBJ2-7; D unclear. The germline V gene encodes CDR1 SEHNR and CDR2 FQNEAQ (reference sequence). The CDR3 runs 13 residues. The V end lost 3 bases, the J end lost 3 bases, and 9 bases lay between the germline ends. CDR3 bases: TGTGCCAGCAGCTTTGACGATAACTACGAGCAGTACGTC. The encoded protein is CASSFDDNYEQYV.